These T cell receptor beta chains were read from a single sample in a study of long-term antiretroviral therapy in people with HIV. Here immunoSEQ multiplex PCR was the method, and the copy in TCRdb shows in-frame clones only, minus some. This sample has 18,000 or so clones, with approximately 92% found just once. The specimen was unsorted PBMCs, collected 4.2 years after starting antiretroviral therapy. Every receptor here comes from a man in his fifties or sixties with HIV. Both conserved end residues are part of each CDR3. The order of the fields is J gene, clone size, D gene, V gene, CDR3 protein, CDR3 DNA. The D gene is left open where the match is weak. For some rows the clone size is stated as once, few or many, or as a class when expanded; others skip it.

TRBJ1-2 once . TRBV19 CASSWGAHYGYTF TGTGCCAGTAGTTGGGGGGCGCATTATGGCTACACCTTC
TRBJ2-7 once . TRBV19 CASSLQGTHEQYF TGTGCCAGTAGTCTTCAGGGAACCCACGAGCAGTACTTC
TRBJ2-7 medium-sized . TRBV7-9 CASSYSARGDDEQYF TGTGCCAGCAGCTATAGCGCCAGGGGCGACGACGAGCAGTACTTC
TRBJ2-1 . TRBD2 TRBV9 CASTTTSGEYNEQFF TGTGCCAGCACCACGACTAGCGGGGAGTACAATGAGCAGTTCTTC
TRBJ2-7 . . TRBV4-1 CASSPPRGLEQYF TGCGCCAGCAGCCCTCCCAGGGGATTGGAGCAGTACTTC
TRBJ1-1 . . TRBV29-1 CSARGPMNTEAFF TGCAGCGCGAGGGGACCAATGAACACTGAAGCTTTCTTT
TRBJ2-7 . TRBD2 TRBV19 CASSSSAGSYEQYF TGTGCCAGTAGTAGTTCAGCGGGGTCCTACGAGCAGTACTTC
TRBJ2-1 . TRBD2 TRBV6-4 CASSPGLAAYNEQFF TGTGCCAGCAGTCCGGGACTAGCGGCGTACAATGAGCAGTTCTTC
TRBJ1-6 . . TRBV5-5 CASSLGMWADHYNSPLHF TGTGCCAGCAGCTTGGGTATGTGGGCGGATCACTATAATTCACCCCTCCACTTT
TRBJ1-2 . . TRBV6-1 CASSEWTQDGYTF TGTGCCAGCAGTGAATGGACACAGGATGGCTACACCTTC
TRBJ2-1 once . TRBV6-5 CASSWAPGNEQFF TGTGCCAGCAGTTGGGCCCCTGGCAATGAGCAGTTCTTC
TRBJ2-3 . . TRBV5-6 CASSLAVDTQYF TGTGCCAGCAGCTTGGCCGTAGATACGCAGTATTTT
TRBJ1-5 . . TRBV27 CASSLKGYSNQPQHF TGTGCCAGCAGTTTAAAAGGGTATAGCAATCAGCCCCAGCATTTT
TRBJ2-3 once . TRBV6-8 CASSQTGSGTDTQYF TGTGCCAGCAGCCAAACAGGGTCCGGCACAGATACGCAGTATTTT
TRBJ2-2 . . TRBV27 CASSYRVTGELFF TGTGCCAGCAGCTACAGGGTCACCGGGGAGCTGTTTTTT
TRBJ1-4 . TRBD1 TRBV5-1 CASSTGDSNEKLFF TGCGCCAGCAGCACCGGGGACAGTAATGAAAAACTGTTTTTT
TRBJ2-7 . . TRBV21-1 CAEQGVSPYEQYF TGTGCCGAGCAGGGCGTTTCCCCCTACGAGCAGTACTTC
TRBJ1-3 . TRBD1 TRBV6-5 CASSWTGRSGNTIYF TGTGCCAGCAGTTGGACAGGCCGCTCTGGAAACACCATATATTTT
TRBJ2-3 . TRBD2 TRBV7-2 CASSRSDGGGHTDTQYF TGTGCCAGCAGCCGTTCGGACGGCGGGGGGCACACAGATACGCAGTATTTT
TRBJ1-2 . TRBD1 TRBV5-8 CASLGQFNYGYTF TGTGCCAGCCTGGGACAGTTTAACTATGGCTACACCTTC
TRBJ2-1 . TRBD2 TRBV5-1 CASSLWASGSYNEQFF TGCGCCAGCAGCTTGTGGGCTAGCGGGTCTTACAATGAGCAGTTCTTC
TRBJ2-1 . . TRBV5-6 CASSSQGRGLYNEQFF TGTGCCAGCAGCTCCCAGGGGCGGGGACTTTACAATGAGCAGTTCTTC
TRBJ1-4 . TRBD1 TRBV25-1 CASSDWDRGAEKLFF TGTGCCAGCAGTGATTGGGACAGGGGAGCGGAAAAACTGTTTTTT
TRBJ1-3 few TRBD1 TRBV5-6 CASSEGQLSGNTIYF TGTGCCAGCAGCGAGGGACAGCTCTCTGGAAACACCATATATTTT
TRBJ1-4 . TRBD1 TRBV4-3 CASSQDGQGAVTNEKLFF TGCGCCAGCAGCCAAGACGGACAGGGGGCCGTAACTAATGAAAAACTGTTTTTT
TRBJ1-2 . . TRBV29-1 CSVYFETGTYTF TGCAGCGTCTATTTTGAAACAGGGACCTACACCTTC
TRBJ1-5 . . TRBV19 CASSIAFGEPQHF TGTGCCAGTAGTATAGCCTTTGGGGAGCCCCAGCATTTT
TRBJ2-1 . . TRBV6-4 CASSGEGADEQFF TGTGCCAGCAGTGGAGAAGGGGCCGATGAGCAGTTCTTC
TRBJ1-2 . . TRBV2 CASGPGLPNYGYTF TGTGCCAGCGGACCGGGACTTCCTAACTATGGCTACACCTTC
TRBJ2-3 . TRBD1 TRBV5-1 CASSLGTGFDTQYF TGCGCCAGCAGCTTGGGGACAGGGTTCGATACGCAGTATTTT
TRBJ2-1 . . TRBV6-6 CASGSQFF TGTGCCAGCGGAAGCCAGTTCTTC
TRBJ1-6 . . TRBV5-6 CASSFYEVTYNSPLHF TGTGCCAGCAGCTTCTACGAGGTAACCTATAATTCACCCCTCCACTTT
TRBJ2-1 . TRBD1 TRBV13 CASSPMDRGNEQFF TGTGCCAGCAGTCCGATGGACAGGGGCAATGAGCAGTTCTTC
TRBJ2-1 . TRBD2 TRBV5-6 CASSLRLAGVFLYNEQFF TGTGCCAGCAGCTTGAGGCTAGCGGGGGTCTTTCTCTACAATGAGCAGTTCTTC
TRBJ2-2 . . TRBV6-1 CASSAYTGTGELFF TGTGCCAGCAGTGCATATACAGGGACCGGGGAGCTGTTTTTT
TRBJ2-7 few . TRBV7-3 CASSLGHSYEQYF TGTGCCAGCAGCTTGGGCCACTCCTACGAGCAGTACTTC
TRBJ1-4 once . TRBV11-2 CASSLNEKLFF TGTGCCAGCAGCTTAAATGAAAAACTGTTTTTT
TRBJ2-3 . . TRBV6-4 CASSTGLTDTQYF TGTGCCAGCAGTACGGGACTCACAGATACGCAGTATTTT
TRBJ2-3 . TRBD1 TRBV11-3 CASSSTGGPTDTQYF TGTGCCAGCAGCTCCACAGGGGGCCCCACAGATACGCAGTATTTT
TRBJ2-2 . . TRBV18 CASSYELYTGELFF TGTGCCAGCTCCTACGAGTTGTACACCGGGGAGCTGTTTTTT
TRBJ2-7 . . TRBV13 CASSLAAQGINYEQYF TGTGCCAGCAGCTTAGCTGCCCAGGGCATTAATTACGAGCAGTACTTC
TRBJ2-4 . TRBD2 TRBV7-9 CASSLGQSGGYIQYF TGTGCCAGCAGCTTAGGCCAGAGCGGGGGGTACATTCAGTACTTC
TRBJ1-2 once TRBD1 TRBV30 CAWTRTGAYGYTF TGTGCCTGGACCCGGACAGGGGCCTATGGCTACACCTTC
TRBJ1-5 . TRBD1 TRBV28 CAGSPGTGANQPQHF TGTGCCGGAAGTCCCGGGACAGGGGCCAATCAGCCCCAGCATTTT
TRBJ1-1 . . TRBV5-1 CASSLDGGTEAFF TGCGCCAGCAGCTTGGACGGGGGCACTGAAGCTTTCTTT
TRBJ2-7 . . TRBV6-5 CASSYGPGYEQYF TGTGCCAGCAGTTACGGACCGGGATACGAGCAGTACTTC
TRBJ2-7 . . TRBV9 CASSPSWAGGSYEQYF TGTGCCAGCAGCCCCTCGTGGGCAGGGGGGTCCTACGAGCAGTACTTC
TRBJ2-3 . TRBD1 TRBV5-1 CASSLVGDSYTDTQYF TGCGCCAGCAGCTTGGTCGGGGACAGTTACACAGATACGCAGTATTTT